The clone carrying this TCR beta chain was detected ten times or more. Its antigen remains unidentified. TCR alpha and TCR beta cDNA libraries carrying sample barcodes and UMIs were produced by 5'RACE using constant-segment primers. Via MiXCR, TCRdb re-called the 5' RACE reads, giving one row per CDR3 protein. The sample has some 64,000 distinct CDR3 sequences, about a tenth seen once. This CDR3 contains 13 residues. Germline CDR1 reads SGHRS; CDR2 reads YFSETQ. Trimming pared 0 bases from V and 6 bases from J, leaving 9 bases between. This sample is drawn from a study of T-cell memory formation after mild COVID-19. Study-level results: The finding that pre-infection memory included some responding clones suggested that cross-reactive memory joined.

The clonotype was recovered from a man aged 18 to 30 who had mild COVID-19 (a few samples of this study predate the infection). Cell type and time point are not known. This chain joins TRBV5-1 and TRBJ1-1; D is perhaps TRBD1 (6 bases). The sample comprised PBMCs or a T cell subset sorted from them (not recorded which). The chain's CDR3 is CASSLAGTPEAFF. Written as DNA, the CDR3 is TGCGCCAGCAGCTTGGCAGGGACACCTGAAGCTTTCTTT.